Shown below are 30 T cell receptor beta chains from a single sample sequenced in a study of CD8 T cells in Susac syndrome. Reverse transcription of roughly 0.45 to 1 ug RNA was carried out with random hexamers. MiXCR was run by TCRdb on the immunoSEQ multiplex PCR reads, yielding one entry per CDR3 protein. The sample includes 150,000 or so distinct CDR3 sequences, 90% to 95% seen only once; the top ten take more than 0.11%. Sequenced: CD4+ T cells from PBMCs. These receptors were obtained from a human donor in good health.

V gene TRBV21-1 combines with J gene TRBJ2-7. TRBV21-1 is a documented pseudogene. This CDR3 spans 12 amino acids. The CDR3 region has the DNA TGTGCCAGCAGCAAAGGGGTGGGAGAGCAGTACTTC. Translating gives CASSKGVGEQYF.

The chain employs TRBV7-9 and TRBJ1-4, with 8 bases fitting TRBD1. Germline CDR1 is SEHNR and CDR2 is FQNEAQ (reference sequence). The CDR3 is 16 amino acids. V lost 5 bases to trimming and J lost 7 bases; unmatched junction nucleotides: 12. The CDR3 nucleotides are TGTGCCAGCAGCGGATTGACAGGGGTGGTTCGTGAAAAACTGTTTTTT. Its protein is CASSGLTGVVREKLFF.

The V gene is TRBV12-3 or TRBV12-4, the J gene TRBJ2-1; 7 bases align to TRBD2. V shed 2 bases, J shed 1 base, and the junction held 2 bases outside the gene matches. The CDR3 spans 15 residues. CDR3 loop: CASSLPGGSYNEQFF. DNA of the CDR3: TGTGCCAGCAGTTTACCCGGGGGGTCCTACAATGAGCAGTTCTTC.

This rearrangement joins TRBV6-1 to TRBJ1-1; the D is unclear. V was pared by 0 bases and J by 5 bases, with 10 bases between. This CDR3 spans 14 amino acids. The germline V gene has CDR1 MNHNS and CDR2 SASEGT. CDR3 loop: CASSEAGVRTEAFF. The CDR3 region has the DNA TGTGCCAGCAGTGAAGCTGGGGTAAGGACTGAAGCTTTCTTT.

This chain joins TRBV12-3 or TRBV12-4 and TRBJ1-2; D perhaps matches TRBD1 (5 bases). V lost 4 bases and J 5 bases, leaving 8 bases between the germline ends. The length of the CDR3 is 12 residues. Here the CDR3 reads CASSSEGYGYTF. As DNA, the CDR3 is TGTGCCAGCAGTTCTGAGGGGTATGGCTACACCTTC.

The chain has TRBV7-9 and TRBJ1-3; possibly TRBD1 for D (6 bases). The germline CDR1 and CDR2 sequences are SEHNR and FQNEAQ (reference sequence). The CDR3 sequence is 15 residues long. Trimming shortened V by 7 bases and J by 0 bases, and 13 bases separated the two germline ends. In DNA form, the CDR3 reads TGTGCCAGCACCCAAGGGGGGAGCTCTGGAAACACCATATATTTT. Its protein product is CASTQGGSSGNTIYF. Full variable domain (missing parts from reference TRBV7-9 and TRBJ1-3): DTGVSQNPRHKITKRGQNVTFRCDPISEHNRLYWYRQTLGQGPEFLTYFQNEAQLEKSRLLSDRFSAERPKGSFSTLEIQRTEQGDSAMYLCASTQGGSSGNTIYFGEGSWLTVV.

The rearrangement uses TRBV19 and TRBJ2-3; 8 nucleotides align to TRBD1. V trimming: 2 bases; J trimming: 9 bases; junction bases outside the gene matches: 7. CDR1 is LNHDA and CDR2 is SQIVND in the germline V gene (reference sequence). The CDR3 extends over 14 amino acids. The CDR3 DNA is TGTGCCAGTAGTATATCGACAGGGGTGGGCACGCAGTATTTT. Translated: CASSISTGVGTQYF.

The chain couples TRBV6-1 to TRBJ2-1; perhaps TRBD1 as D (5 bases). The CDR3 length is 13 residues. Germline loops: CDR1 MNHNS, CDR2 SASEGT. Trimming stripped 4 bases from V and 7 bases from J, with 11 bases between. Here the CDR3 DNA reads TGTGCCAGCAGTGCTGGGGCGTATAATGAGCAGTTCTTC. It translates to CASSAGAYNEQFF.

CDR3 DNA: TGTGCCAGCAGTGAGGATAGCGGGTATCAAGAGACCCAGTACTTC. It yields the protein CASSEDSGYQETQYF. The chain has TRBV6-1 and TRBJ2-5; 7 nucleotides align to TRBD2. J lost 2 bases, V lost 3 bases, and 6 bases had no gene match. This CDR3 has 15 amino acids. Germline V gene sequence: CDR1 MNHNS, CDR2 SASEGT.

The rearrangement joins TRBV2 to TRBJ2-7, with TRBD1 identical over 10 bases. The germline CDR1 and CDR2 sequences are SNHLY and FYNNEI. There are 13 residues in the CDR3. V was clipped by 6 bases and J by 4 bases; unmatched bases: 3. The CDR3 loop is CASRDRGFYEQYF. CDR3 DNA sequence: TGTGCCAGCAGGGACAGGGGGTTTTACGAGCAGTACTTC. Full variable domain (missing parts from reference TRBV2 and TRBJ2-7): EPEVTQTPSHQVTQMGQEVILRCVPISNHLYFYWYRQILGQKVEFLVSFYNNEISEKSEIFDDQFSVERPDGSNFTLKIRSTKLEDSAMYFCASRDRGFYEQYFGPGTRLTVT.

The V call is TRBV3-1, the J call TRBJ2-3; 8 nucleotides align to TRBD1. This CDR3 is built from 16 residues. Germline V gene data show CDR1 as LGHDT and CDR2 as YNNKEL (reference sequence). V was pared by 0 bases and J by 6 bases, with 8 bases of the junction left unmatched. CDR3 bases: TGTGCCAGCAGCCAAGATGGTATGACAGGGGAGGATACGCAGTATTTT. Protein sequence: CASSQDGMTGEDTQYF.

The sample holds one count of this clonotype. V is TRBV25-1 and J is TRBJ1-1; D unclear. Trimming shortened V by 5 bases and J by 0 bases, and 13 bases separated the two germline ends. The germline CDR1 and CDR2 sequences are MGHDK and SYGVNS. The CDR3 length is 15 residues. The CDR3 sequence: CASSTLDRMNTEAFF. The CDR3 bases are TGTGCCAGCAGTACCCTGGACCGCATGAACACTGAAGCTTTCTTT.

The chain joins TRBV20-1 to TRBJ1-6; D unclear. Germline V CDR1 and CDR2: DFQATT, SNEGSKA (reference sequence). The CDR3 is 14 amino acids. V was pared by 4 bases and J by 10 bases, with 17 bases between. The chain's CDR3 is CSATSSRTGSPLHF. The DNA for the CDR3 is TGCAGTGCTACCTCATCACGAACGGGATCACCCCTCCACTTT.

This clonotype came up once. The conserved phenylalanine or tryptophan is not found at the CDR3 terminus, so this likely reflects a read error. CDR3 in amino acids: CASSQDRVNSPLHL. CDR3 sequence (DNA): TGTGCCAGCAGCCAAGACAGGGTGAATTCACCCCTCCACCTT. The chain employs TRBV4-2 and TRBJ1-6; D may be TRBD1 (5 bases). The V end was cut by 0 bases, the J end by 7 bases, with 7 bases between. The CDR3 has 14 residues. CDR1 and CDR2 from the germline V gene are LGHNA and YNFKEQ.

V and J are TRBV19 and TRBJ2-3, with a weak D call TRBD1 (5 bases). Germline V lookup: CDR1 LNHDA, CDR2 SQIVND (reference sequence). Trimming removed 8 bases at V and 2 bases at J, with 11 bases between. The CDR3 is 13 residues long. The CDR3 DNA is TGTGCCAGTGGACGACAGATCACAGATACGCAGTATTTT. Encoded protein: CASGRQITDTQYF.

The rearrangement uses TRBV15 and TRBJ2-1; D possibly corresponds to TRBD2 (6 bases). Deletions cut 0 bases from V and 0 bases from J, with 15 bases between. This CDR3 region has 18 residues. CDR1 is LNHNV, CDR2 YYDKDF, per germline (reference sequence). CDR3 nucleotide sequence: TGTGCCACCAGCAGAGATTCCGTTTTAGCGGTCTCCTACAATGAGCAGTTCTTC. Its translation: CATSRDSVLAVSYNEQFF.

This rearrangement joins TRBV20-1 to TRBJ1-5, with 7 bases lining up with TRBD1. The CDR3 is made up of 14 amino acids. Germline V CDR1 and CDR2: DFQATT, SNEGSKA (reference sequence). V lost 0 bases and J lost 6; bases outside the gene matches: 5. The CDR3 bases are TGCAGTGCTAGAGATTTCAAGGGGGCTCAGCCCCAGCATTTT. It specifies CSARDFKGAQPQHF.

This chain's CDR3 is CASSLTGAVTGELFF. The CDR3 DNA reads TGTGCCAGCAGCCTCACAGGGGCCGTCACCGGGGAGCTGTTTTTT. The rearrangement links TRBV7-3 to TRBJ2-2; 7 bases line up with TRBD1. The CDR3 has 15 amino acids. J was trimmed by 4 bases and V by 5 bases; bases with no gene match: 7. Germline-derived CDR1 and CDR2 are SGHTA and FQGTGA.

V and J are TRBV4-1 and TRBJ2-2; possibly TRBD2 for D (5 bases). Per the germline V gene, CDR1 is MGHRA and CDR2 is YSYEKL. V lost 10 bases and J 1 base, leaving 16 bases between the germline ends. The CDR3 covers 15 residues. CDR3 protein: CATNRDRGNTGELFF. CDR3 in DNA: TGCGCCACCAACCGGGATCGAGGGAACACCGGGGAGCTGTTTTTT.

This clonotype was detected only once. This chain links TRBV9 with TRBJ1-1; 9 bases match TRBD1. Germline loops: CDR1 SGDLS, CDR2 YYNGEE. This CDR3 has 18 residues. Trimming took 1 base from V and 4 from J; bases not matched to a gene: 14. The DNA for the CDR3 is TGTGCCAGCAGCGTAAACCTCATGGGGGGACAGGGCCCCACTGAAGCTTTCTTT. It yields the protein CASSVNLMGGQGPTEAFF.

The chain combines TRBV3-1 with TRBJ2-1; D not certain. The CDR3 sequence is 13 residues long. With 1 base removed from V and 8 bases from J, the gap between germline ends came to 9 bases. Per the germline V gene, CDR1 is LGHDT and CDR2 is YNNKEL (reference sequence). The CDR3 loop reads CASSQVFEDEQFF. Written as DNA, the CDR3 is TGTGCCAGCAGCCAAGTCTTTGAGGATGAGCAGTTCTTC.

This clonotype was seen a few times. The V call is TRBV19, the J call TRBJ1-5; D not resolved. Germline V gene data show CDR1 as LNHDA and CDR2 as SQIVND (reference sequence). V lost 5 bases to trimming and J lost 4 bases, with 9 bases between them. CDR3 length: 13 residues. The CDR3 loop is CASSSDLNQPQHF. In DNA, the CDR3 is TGTGCCAGTAGTTCGGACCTAAATCAGCCCCAGCATTTT.

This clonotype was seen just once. This chain's CDR3 is CASTPDRSYGYTF. CDR3 nucleotides: TGTGCCAGCACCCCAGACAGAAGCTATGGCTACACCTTC. The V and J genes are TRBV25-1 and TRBJ1-2; possible D gene TRBD1, 5 bases. Between the trimmed V and J ends, which lost 7 bases and 4 bases, there was a span of 13 bases. From germline, CDR1 is MGHDK and CDR2 SYGVNS. The CDR3 totals 13 residues.

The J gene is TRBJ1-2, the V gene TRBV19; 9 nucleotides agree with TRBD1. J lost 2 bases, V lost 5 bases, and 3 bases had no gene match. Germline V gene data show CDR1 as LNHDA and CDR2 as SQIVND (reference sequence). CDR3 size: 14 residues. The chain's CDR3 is CASSDRGSNYGYTF. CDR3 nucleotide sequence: TGTGCCAGTAGTGACAGGGGGTCCAACTATGGCTACACCTTC.

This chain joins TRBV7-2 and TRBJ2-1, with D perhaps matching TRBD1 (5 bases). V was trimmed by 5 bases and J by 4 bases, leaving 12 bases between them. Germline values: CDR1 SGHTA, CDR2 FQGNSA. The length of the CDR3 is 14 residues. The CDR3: CASSRQTDYNEQFF. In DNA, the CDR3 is TGTGCCAGCAGCCGCCAGACAGATTACAATGAGCAGTTCTTC.

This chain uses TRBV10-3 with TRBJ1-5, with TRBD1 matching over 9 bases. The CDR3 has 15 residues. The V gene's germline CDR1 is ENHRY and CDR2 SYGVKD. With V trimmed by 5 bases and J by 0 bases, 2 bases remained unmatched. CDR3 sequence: CAISSGQGSNQPQHF. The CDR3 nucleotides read TGTGCCATCAGTTCGGGACAGGGTAGCAATCAGCCCCAGCATTTT.

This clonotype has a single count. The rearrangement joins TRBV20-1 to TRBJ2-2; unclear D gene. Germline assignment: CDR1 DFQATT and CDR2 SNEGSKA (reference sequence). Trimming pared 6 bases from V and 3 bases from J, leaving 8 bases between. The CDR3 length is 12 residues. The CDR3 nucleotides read TGCAGTGCCCCACCCCACACCGGGGAGCTGTTTTTT. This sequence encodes CSAPPHTGELFF.

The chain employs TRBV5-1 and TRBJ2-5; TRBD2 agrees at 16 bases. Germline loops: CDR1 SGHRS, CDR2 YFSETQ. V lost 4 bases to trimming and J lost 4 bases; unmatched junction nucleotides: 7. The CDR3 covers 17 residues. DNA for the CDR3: TGCGCCAGCAGCCCCGGGACTAGCGGGGGGGCCCGAGAGACCCAGTACTTC. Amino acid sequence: CASSPGTSGGARETQYF.

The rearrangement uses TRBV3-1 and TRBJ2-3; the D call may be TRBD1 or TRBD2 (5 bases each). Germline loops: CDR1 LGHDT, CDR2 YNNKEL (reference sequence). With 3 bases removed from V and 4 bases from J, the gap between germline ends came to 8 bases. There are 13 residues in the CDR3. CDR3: CASSQVGADTQYF. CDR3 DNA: TGTGCCAGCAGCCAGGTGGGGGCAGATACGCAGTATTTT.

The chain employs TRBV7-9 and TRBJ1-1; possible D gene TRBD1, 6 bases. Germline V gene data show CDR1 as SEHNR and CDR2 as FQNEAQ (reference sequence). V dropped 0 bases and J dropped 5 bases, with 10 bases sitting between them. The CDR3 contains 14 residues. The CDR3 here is CASSLAGGGTEAFF. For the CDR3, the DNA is TGTGCCAGCAGCTTAGCAGGGGGTGGGACTGAAGCTTTCTTT.